This T cell receptor (beta chain) was profiled in a study of T cell responses to AZD1222 COVID-19 vaccine. In germline, CDR1 is MNHEY, CDR2 SVGAGI. Trimming took 5 bases from V and 5 from J; bases not matched to a gene: 11. The CDR3 is 15 amino acids. Some clones are missing from TCRdb's copy, which holds only in-frame ones; the method was immunoSEQ multiplex PCR. This table has 85,000 to 110,000 clones, roughly 88% appearing once. This clonotype was sampled from an adult in good health. Sequencing used peripheral blood, obtained on day 0 of AZD1222 vaccination. The rearrangement links TRBV6-5 to TRBJ1-2; 7 nucleotides agree with TRBD1. This chain's CDR3 is CASSKLDRAGYGYTF. CDR3 DNA sequence: TGTGCCAGCAGTAAACTCGACAGGGCTGGGTATGGCTACACCTTC.